This T cell receptor (beta chain) was identified during a study of cytomegalovirus exposure and HLA in healthy donors. Study-wide context: Samples from HLA-typed donors yielded about 85 million unique TCRs in an early data release. Study results and limitations: Accounts indicate the classifier identified cytomegalovirus status with strong specificity and sensitivity. As a later analysis showed, several of the most significant clusters appeared to be linked to common viral pathogens.

Healthy bone marrow donors made up the cohort. Regarding this clone: Antigen: not known.

60 Vbeta and 13 Jbeta primers were used in PCR. Data came from immunoSEQ multiplex PCR; TCRdb stores just in-frame clones and leaves some out. The sample holds tens of thousands of clones, more than 60% seen once. Germline-derived CDR1 and CDR2 are LNHDA and SQIVND (reference sequence). V was pared by 1 base and J by 1 base, with 14 bases between. This CDR3 spans 17 amino acids. Specimen: PBMCs. The origin of this receptor is a male donor in good health and CMV-seropositive. The chain employs TRBV19 and TRBJ1-5; TRBD1 is a possible D gene (6 bases). Written as DNA, the CDR3 is TGTGCCAGTAGTATAGTCGGGGGGGCCTGGAGCAATCAGCCCCAGCATTTT. It specifies CASSIVGGAWSNQPQHF. The complete variable domain, with remaining parts taken from reference TRBV19 and TRBJ1-5, reads DGGITQSPKYLFRKEGQNVTLSCEQNLNHDAMYWYRQDPGQGLRLIYYSQIVNDFQKGDIAEGYSVSREKKESFPLTVTSAQKNPTAFYLCASSIVGGAWSNQPQHFGDGTRLSIL.